This record covers a single T cell receptor beta chain. Per germline, CDR1 SGDLS and CDR2 YYNGEE. This CDR3 comprises 15 residues. Trimming stripped 4 bases from V and 1 base from J, with 14 bases between. Libraries were prepared by immunoSEQ multiplex PCR; TCRdb keeps only in-frame clonotypes and omits some of them. The sample comprises around 100,000 clones, roughly nine tenths of which are singletons, and 2% to 2.5% rests with the top ten. The source of the sample is a study of blood T cell repertoires in COVID-19. Study-wide context: The United States, Italy and Spain provided the acute and convalescent COVID-19 samples. T cells, B-cell-depleted T cells, or PBMCs provided the cDNA or gDNA that served as material.

This receptor was obtained from a man in his fifties with active COVID-19. Specimen: peripheral blood. The J gene is TRBJ2-5, the V gene TRBV9; a possible D gene is TRBD2 (5 bases). The CDR3 sequence: CASSLSGSFQETQYF. The DNA of the CDR3 is TGTGCCAGCAGCTTGTCGGGGTCCTTCCAAGAGACCCAGTACTTC.